This T cell receptor beta chain came from a study of blood T cell repertoires in COVID-19. As for the study in general: Sources were T cells, B-cell-depleted T cells, or PBMCs; the material itself was cDNA or gDNA.

How the authors handled the data: Cell counts per sample came from amplifying reference gene primers. TCRdb's table, derived via immunoSEQ multiplex PCR, lists solely in-frame clones and lacks some. Clone size and the V and J calls come from that table; the DNA yielded D and trimming. In the table there are fewer than 90,000 clones, about 85% of which are singletons. The CDR3 extends over 14 amino acids. V lost 2 bases to trimming and J lost 7 bases; unmatched junction nucleotides: 4. The germline V gene encodes CDR1 MNHEY and CDR2 SMNVEV (reference sequence). The gene calls are TRBV27 and TRBJ1-5; 8 positions match TRBD1. The sequenced sample was peripheral blood. The receptor was isolated from a man in his 70s with active COVID-19. The chain's CDR3 is CASSLQGAGQPQHF. The CDR3 DNA reads as TGTGCCAGCAGTTTACAGGGGGCAGGGCAGCCCCAGCATTTT.